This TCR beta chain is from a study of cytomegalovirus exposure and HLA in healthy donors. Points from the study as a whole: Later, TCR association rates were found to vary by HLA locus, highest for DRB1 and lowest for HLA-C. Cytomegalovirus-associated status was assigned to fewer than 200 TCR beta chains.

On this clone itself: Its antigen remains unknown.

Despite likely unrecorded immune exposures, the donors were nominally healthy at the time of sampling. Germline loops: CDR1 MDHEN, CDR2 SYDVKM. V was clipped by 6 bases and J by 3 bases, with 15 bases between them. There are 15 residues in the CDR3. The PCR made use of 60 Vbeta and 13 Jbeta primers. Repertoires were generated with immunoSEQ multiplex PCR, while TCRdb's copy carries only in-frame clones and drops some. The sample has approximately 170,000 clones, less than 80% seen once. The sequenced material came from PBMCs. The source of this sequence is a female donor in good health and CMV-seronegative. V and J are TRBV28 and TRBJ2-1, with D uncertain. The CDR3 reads CASSQARIIYNEQFF. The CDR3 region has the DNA TGTGCCAGCAGCCAGGCCCGGATTATCTACAATGAGCAGTTCTTC.